This T cell receptor (beta chain) was identified during a study of blood T cell repertoires in COVID-19. Study background: The United States, Italy and Spain provided the acute and convalescent COVID-19 samples. T cells, B-cell-depleted T cells, or PBMCs supplied cDNA or gDNA.

The repertoire was sequenced with immunoSEQ multiplex PCR; TCRdb's copy has only in-frame clones and lacks some. The sample consists of 300,000 to 450,000 clones, roughly four fifths of them appearing once. Trimming shortened V by 1 base and J by 2 bases, and 9 bases separated the two germline ends. This CDR3 has 14 residues. Germline V gene lookup returns CDR1 SGHTA and CDR2 FQGNSA. Material for sequencing was peripheral blood. V and J are TRBV7-2 and TRBJ2-7; D remains unclear. This clonotype originated in a human donor with acute or convalescent COVID-19. The donor label of this sample is uncertain. In DNA, the CDR3 is TGTGCCAGCAGCTTAGACAGTTCCACCTACGAGCAGTACTTC. Protein: CASSLDSSTYEQYF. Filled out from reference TRBV7-2 and TRBJ2-7, the complete variable domain reads GAGVSQSPSNKVTEKGKDVELRCDPISGHTALYWYRQSLGQGLEFLIYFQGNSAPDKSGLPSDRFSAERTGGSVSTLTIQRTQQEDSAVYLCASSLDSSTYEQYFGPGTRLTVT.